These 7 T cell receptor beta chains were all obtained from the same sample, sequenced in a study of cytomegalovirus exposure and HLA in healthy donors. Amplification used 60 Vbeta primers and 13 Jbeta primers. Generated by immunoSEQ multiplex PCR, the TCRdb table keeps only in-frame clones and is missing some. The sample lists approximately 150,000 clones; roughly 73% were seen once. The source material was PBMCs. These receptors were obtained from a woman in her late teens or twenties in good health and CMV-seronegative.

J is TRBJ2-1 and V is TRBV2, with D possibly matching TRBD1 (6 bases). Germline V gene data show CDR1 as SNHLY and CDR2 as FYNNEI. Trimming removed 3 bases from V and 1 base from J, with 13 bases in between. The CDR3 has 16 amino acids. The CDR3 DNA reads as TGTGCCAGCAGTGAGGGGCCAGGGGCTTCCTACAATGAGCAGTTCTTC. Its translation is CASSEGPGASYNEQFF.

This rearrangement joins TRBV18 to TRBJ1-1; perhaps TRBD1 as D (5 bases). Trimming removed 6 bases from V and 1 base from J, with 12 bases in between. Germline loops: CDR1 KGHSH, CDR2 LQKENI. CDR3 size: 14 residues. CDR3 loop: CASSDTSRNTEAFF. CDR3 sequence (DNA): TGTGCCAGCTCGGACACCTCAAGGAACACTGAAGCTTTCTTT.

This chain joins TRBV5-1 and TRBJ1-2; 10 bases are shared with TRBD1. The V segment lost 5 bases and the J segment 4 bases; nucleotides outside the gene matches: 8. The CDR3 has 15 amino acids. The V gene's germline CDR1 is SGHRS and CDR2 YFSETQ. The CDR3 protein is CASSRTGGDSYGYTF. In nucleotides, the CDR3 is TGCGCCAGCAGTCGGACAGGGGGAGATAGCTATGGCTACACCTTC.

This chain connects TRBV5-4 to TRBJ2-3; TRBD1 aligns across 11 bases. Germline CDR1 reads SGHNT; CDR2 reads YYREEE (reference sequence). Trimming removed 3 bases from V and 4 bases from J; junction bases left unmatched: 7. The CDR3 sequence is 16 residues long. CDR3 sequence reads: CASSSGRGQGADTQYF. As DNA, the CDR3 is TGTGCCAGCAGCTCCGGGCGGGGACAGGGGGCAGATACGCAGTATTTT.

V gene TRBV9 combines with J gene TRBJ1-2; a possible D gene is TRBD1 (5 bases). The length of the CDR3 is 15 residues. Between the trimmed V and J ends, which lost 0 bases and 5 bases, there was a span of 14 bases. In germline, CDR1 is SGDLS, CDR2 YYNGEE. In DNA form, the CDR3 reads TGTGCCAGCAGCGTAGATGGGGGTGGGAGGTATGGCTACACCTTC. Amino acid sequence: CASSVDGGGRYGYTF.

Note on this clone: An end of the junction differs from the germline gene, which may be a read error. This chain uses TRBV6-6 with TRBJ1-2; the D gene is possibly TRBD1 (5 bases). Per the germline V gene, CDR1 is MNHNY and CDR2 is SVGAGI (reference sequence). This CDR3 is 16 amino acids long. The CDR3 nucleotides are TGTGCCAGCAGTTACTCGAGGCAGGGAGGGTCGTATGGCTACATCTTC. Its translation is CASSYSRQGGSYGYIF.

The rearrangement uses TRBV5-4 and TRBJ2-1; D is undetermined. Deletions cut 4 bases from V and 4 bases from J, with 12 bases between. The length of the CDR3 is 14 residues. Per the germline V gene, CDR1 is SGHNT and CDR2 is YYREEE (reference sequence). The CDR3 sequence: CASSPPDRYNEQFF. The CDR3, as DNA: TGTGCCAGCAGCCCGCCCGATCGGTACAATGAGCAGTTCTTC.